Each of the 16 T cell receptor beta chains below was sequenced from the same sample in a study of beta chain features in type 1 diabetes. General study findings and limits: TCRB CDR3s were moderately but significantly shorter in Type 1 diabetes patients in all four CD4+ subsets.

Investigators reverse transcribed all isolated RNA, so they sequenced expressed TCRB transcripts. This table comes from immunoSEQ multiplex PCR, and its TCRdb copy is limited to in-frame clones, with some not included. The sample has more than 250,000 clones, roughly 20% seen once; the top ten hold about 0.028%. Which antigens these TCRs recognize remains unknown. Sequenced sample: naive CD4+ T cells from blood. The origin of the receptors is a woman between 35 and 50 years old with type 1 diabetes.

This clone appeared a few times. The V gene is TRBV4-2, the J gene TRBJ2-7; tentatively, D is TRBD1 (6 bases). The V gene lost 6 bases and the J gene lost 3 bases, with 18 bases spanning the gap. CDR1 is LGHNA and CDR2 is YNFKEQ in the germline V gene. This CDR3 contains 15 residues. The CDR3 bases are TGTGCCAGCAGTCCTGGTGGGGGCTCGAACTACGAGCAGTACTTC. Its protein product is CASSPGGGSNYEQYF.

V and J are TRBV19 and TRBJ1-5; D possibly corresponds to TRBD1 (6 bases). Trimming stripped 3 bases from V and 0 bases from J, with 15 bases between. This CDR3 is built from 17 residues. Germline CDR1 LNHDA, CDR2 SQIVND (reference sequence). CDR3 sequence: CASSIGTRTDSNQPQHF. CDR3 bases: TGTGCCAGTAGTATCGGGACCCGGACAGATAGCAATCAGCCCCAGCATTTT. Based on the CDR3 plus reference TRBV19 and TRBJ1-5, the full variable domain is DGGITQSPKYLFRKEGQNVTLSCEQNLNHDAMYWYRQDPGQGLRLIYYSQIVNDFQKGDIAEGYSVSREKKESFPLTVTSAQKNPTAFYLCASSIGTRTDSNQPQHFGDGTRLSIL.

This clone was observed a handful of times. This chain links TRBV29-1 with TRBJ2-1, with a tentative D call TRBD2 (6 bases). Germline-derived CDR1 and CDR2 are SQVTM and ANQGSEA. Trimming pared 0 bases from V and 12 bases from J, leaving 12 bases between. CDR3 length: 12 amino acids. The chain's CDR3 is CSVEEGGGGQFF. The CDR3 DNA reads TGCAGCGTTGAAGAGGGAGGTGGGGGGCAGTTCTTC.

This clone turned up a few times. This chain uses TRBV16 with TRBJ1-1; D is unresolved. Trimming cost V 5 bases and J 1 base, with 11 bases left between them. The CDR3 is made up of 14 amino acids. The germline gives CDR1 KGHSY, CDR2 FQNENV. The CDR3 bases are TGTGCCAGCAGCGCCAACGGCGGGAACACTGAAGCTTTCTTT. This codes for CASSANGGNTEAFF.

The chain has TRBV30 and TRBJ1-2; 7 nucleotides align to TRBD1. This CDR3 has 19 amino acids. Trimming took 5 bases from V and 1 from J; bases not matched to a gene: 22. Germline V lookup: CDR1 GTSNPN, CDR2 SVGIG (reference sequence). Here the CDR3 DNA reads TGTGCCTGGGGGTGGGGTAAAAGGGACAGATCATCGCTTAACTATGGCTACACCTTC. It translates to CAWGWGKRDRSSLNYGYTF.

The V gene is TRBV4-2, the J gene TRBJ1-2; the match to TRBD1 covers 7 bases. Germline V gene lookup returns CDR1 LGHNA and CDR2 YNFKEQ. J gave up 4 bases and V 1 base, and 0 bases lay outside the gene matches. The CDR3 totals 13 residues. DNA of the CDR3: TGTGCCAGCAGCCAAGGGGACAGCTATGGCTACACCTTC. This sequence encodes CASSQGDSYGYTF.

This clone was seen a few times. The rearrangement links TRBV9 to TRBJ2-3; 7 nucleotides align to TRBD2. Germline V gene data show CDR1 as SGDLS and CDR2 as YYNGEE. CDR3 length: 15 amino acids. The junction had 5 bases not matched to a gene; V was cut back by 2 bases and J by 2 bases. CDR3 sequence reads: CASSVLAEITDTQYF. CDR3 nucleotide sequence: TGTGCCAGCAGCGTGCTAGCGGAGATCACAGATACGCAGTATTTT.

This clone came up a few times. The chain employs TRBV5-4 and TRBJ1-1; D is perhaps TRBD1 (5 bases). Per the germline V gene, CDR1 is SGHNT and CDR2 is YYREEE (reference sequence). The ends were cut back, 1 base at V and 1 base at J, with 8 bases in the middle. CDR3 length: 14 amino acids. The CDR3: CASSLHQGNTEAFF. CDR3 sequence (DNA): TGTGCCAGCAGCTTGCATCAGGGGAACACTGAAGCTTTCTTT.

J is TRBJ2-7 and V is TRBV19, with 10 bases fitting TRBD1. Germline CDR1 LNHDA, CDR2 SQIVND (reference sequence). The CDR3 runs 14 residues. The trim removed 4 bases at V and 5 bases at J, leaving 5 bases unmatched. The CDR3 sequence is CASSRDRGPDEQYF. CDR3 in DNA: TGTGCCAGTAGTAGGGACAGGGGCCCCGACGAGCAGTACTTC.

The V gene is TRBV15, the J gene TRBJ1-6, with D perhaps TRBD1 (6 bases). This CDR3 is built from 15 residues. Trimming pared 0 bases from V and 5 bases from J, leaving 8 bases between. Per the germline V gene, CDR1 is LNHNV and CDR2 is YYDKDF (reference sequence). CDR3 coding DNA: TGTGCCACCAGCAGAGACAGGGGAAATAATTCACCCCTCCACTTT. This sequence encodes CATSRDRGNNSPLHF.

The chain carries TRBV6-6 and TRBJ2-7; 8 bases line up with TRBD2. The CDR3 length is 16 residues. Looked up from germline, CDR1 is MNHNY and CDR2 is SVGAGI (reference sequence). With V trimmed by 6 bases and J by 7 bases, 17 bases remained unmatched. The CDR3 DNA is TGTGCCAGCAGGCTCCCGATGAGCGGGAGAACGGAGGAGCAGTACTTC. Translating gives CASRLPMSGRTEEQYF.

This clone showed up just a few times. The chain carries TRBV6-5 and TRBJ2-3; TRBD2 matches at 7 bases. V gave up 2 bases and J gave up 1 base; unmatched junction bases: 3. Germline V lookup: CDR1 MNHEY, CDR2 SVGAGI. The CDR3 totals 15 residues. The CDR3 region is CASSYGAGGTDTQYF. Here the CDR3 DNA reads TGTGCCAGCAGTTACGGGGCGGGAGGCACAGATACGCAGTATTTT.

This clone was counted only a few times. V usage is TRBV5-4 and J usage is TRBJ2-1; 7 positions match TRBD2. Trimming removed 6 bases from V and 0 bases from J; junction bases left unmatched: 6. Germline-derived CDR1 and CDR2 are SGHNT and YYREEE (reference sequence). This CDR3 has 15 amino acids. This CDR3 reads CASTAGALSYNEQFF. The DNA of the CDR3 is TGTGCCAGCACGGCGGGAGCCCTCTCCTACAATGAGCAGTTCTTC.

The CDR3 nucleotides are TGTGCCAGCAGCACAGGGGCCGTACCGAACACTGAAGCTTTCTTT. Residues: CASSTGAVPNTEAFF. The V call is TRBV6-5, the J call TRBJ1-1; TRBD1 matches at 7 bases. The V segment lost 6 bases and the J segment 1 base; nucleotides outside the gene matches: 8. Germline assignment: CDR1 MNHEY and CDR2 SVGAGI. This CDR3 contains 15 residues.

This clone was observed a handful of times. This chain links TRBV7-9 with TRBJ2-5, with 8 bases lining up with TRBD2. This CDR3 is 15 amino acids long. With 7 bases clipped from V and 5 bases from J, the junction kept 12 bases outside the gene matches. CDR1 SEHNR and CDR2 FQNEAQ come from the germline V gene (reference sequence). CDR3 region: CASITPRGGGETQYF. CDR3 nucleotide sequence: TGTGCCAGCATCACCCCTCGGGGGGGCGGGGAGACCCAGTACTTC.

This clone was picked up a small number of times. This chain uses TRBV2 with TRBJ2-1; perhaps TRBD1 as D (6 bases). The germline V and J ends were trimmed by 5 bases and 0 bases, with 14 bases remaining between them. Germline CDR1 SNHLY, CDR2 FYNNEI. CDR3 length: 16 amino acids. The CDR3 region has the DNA TGTGCCAGCAGTCTCTGGACAGTAAGCTCCTACAATGAGCAGTTCTTC. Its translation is CASSLWTVSSYNEQFF.